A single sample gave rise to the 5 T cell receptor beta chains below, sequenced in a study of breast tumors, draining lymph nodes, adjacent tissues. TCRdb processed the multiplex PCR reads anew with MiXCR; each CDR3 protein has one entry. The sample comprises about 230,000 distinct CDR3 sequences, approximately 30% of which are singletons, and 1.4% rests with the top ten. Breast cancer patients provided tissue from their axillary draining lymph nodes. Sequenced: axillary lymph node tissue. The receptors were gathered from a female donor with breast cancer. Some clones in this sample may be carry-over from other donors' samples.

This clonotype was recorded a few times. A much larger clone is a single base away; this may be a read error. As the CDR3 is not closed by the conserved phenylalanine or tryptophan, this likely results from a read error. The CDR3 reads CASSDRGWRTQYL. As DNA, the CDR3 is TGTGCCAGCAGTGACAGGGGTTGGCGGACCCAGTACCTC. The V gene is TRBV6-1, the J gene TRBJ2-5; D might be TRBD1 (6 bases). The V gene lost 3 bases and the J gene lost 7 bases, with 12 bases spanning the gap. CDR3 length equals 13 residues. Germline CDR1 reads MNHNS; CDR2 reads SASEGT.

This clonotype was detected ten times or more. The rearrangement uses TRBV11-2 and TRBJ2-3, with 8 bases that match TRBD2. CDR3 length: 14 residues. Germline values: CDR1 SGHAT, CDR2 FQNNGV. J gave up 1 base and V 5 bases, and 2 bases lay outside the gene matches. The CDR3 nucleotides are TGTGCCAGCAGCCATAGCGGGGGCACAGATACGCAGTATTTT. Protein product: CASSHSGGTDTQYF.

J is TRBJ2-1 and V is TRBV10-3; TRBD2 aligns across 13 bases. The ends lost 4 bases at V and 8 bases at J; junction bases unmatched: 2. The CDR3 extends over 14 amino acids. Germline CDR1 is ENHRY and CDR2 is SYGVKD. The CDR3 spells CAISGTSGSYEQFF. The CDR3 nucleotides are TGTGCCATCAGTGGGACTAGCGGGAGCTATGAGCAGTTCTTC.

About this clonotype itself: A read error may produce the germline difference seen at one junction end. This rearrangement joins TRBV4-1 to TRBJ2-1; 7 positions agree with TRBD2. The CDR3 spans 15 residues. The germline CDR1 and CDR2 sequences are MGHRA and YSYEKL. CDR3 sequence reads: CAGSQRLADDNEQFF. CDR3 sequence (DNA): TGCGCCGGCAGCCAGCGGCTAGCGGACGACAACGAGCAGTTCTTC.

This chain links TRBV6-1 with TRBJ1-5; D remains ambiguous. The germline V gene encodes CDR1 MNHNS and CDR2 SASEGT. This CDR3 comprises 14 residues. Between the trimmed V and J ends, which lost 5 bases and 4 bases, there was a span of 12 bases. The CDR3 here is CASSQFGRNQPQHF. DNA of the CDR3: TGTGCCAGCAGTCAATTCGGACGGAATCAGCCCCAGCATTTT.